What follows is one T cell receptor beta chain and its context. Its antigen is still unknown. The read terminates 3 residues before the CDR3 end, so the remaining end is supplied by the germline J gene. This entry comes from a study of T cells in women clearing cervical HPV infection (dated by TCRdb to the late 2010s). In the study overall: The cases were 20 to 25 women with histologically confirmed HPV16-related CIN3 or worse, and 2 of those women had invasive cancers. Controls were more than 20 women whose single incident HPV16 infection cleared within 12 months without precancer or cancer developing. Blood from cases was collected at the visit at which the lesion was first identified, whereas blood from controls was collected once infection was no longer detected. For cases, a median interval of roughly 150 days, with an interquartile range of about 90 to 200 days, was observed between lesion detection and blood sampling. Because only a few women had HLA typing data, the possibility that HLA type acted as a confounder could not be ruled out. An exploratory proof-of-principle case-control study, nested within the Guanacaste HPV Natural History Study in Costa Rica, was conducted to compare TCR repertoires across cervical HPV16 outcomes. Cases were matched to controls by age within five years and by the year the sample was collected. Cases had a median age of almost 35 years and controls had a median age of approximately 40, with no significant differences in baseline characteristics. The parent cohort enrolled around 10,000 women aged 18 or older in Guanacaste, Costa Rica, during about 1992 to 1994 and followed them for approximately seven years. Five blinded duplicates per group were added as quality controls, so that 60 or so samples were obtained: some 50 participants and 10 replicates. Summary of the overall study and its limitations: TCR repertoire richness was significantly higher in CIN3+ cases than in controls across sequencing depths, while evenness did not differ. TRBV6-7 relative abundance was lower in cases than in controls (approximately 0.11% versus 0.16%; Bonferroni P = 0.0008). Because the number of T cells in each sample was unknown, differences in richness could reflect differing T-cell content rather than repertoire biology. Random forest classifiers that combined richness and V gene abundances separated cases from controls with an estimated AUC of less than 0.85. The cross-sectional design could not show whether the associations came before the infection or were a result of it, and neither effector/memory subsets nor HPV-specific T cells were isolated.

From cysteine to phenylalanine, the CDR3 is 13 amino acids long. The 30 bases shown cover part of the CDR3, and their frame starts at base 1. CDR1 and CDR2 (SEHNR, FQNEAQ) derive from the germline V gene (reference sequence). Every participant had a single incident cervical HPV16 infection, and women with prevalent HPV16 infections were excluded. Cervical HPV DNA was detected with MY09/MY11 PCR, and genotyping was done with dot-blot hybridization. Roughly 15 mL of heparinized blood were centrifuged, and the buffy coat was aliquoted, frozen at -30°C, then stored at -80°C. QIAGEN kits were used to extract genomic DNA from the buffy coat specimens. Using the immunoSEQ assay, multiplex PCR amplified TCR beta CDR3 regions from an average of roughly 1,200 ng of genomic DNA per sample. To correct primer bias, the assay used a complete synthetic TCR repertoire to set an amplification baseline. Amplicons were sequenced on the Illumina platform. The study's own analysis went as follows. Error correction of the sequences involved clustering with frequency ratios plus a modified nearest-neighbor algorithm, after which the sequences were analyzed in the immunoSEQ Analyzer using IMGT gene definitions. TCR richness and evenness were averaged over 20 rarefaction repeats at each rarefaction depth, excluding samples with fewer sequences than the depth. Wilcoxon rank sum tests with FDR correction were used to compare V, D and J gene relative abundances between the groups. In the blinded duplicates, the intraclass correlation was over 95% for TCR richness and averaged around 78% across roughly 70 gene segments. TCRdb's version of the immuneACCESS table is confined to in-frame rearrangements and falls short of the full clone set. An unresolved V gene accounts for under half of the shortfall where checked; the remainder is of unknown origin. V and J calls and clone size are as listed in that table; D and trimming were resolved from the DNA. In this sample's table one finds 35,000 to 45,000 clones. The ten largest clones represent 1.2% of the sample.

The clonotype was recovered from a woman aged 18 to 75 with a cervical HPV16 infection that either progressed to CIN3+ or cleared (not recorded which). The chain was built from TRBV7-9 and TRBJ1-2; the D gene identity is not certain. Input material: blood buffy coat. This receptor has the CDR3 CASSLINGVRYTF. Incomplete CDR3 DNA: TGTGCCAGCAGCTTAATCAACGGGGTTCGC.